The 9 T cell receptor beta chains in this list originate from one sample, sequenced in a study of beta chain features in type 1 diabetes. Sequencing targeted expressed TCRB transcripts, as all isolated RNA had been reverse transcribed. Only in-frame clones appear in the TCRdb table, and some are missing; sequencing was by immunoSEQ multiplex PCR. The sample contains roughly 500,000 clones, around 10% of which appear only once. Sequenced sample: naive CD4+ T cells from blood. The receptors shown here come from a woman in her late teens or twenties in good health.

This rearrangement joins TRBV15 to TRBJ2-1; tentatively, D is TRBD1 or TRBD2 (5 bases each). The CDR3 length is 15 residues. Germline V gene lookup returns CDR1 LNHNV and CDR2 YYDKDF (reference sequence). The germline V and J ends were trimmed by 1 base and 7 bases, with 14 bases remaining between them. Here the CDR3 reads CATSRGGEGVNEQFF. CDR3 DNA: TGTGCCACCAGCAGAGGAGGGGAAGGAGTGAATGAGCAGTTCTTC.

The chain uses TRBV4-3 and TRBJ2-3, with 12 nucleotides matching TRBD1. The CDR3 has 19 residues. With 3 bases clipped from V and 1 base from J, the junction kept 11 bases outside the gene matches. Germline CDR1 reads LGHNA; CDR2 reads YSLEER. CDR3 residues: CASSHARGTGGPGTDTQYF. The CDR3 bases are TGCGCCAGCAGCCACGCCCGGGGGACAGGGGGCCCAGGCACAGATACGCAGTATTTT.

This clone was picked up many times. CDR3 sequence reads: CAWSVRADSQYF. DNA for the CDR3: TGTGCCTGGAGTGTCCGCGCGGACAGTCAGTACTTC. The chain is built from TRBV30 and TRBJ2-4, with a possible D match to TRBD1 (6 bases). The CDR3 sequence is 12 residues long. V was clipped by 0 bases and J by 12 bases, with 12 bases between them. CDR1 GTSNPN and CDR2 SVGIG come from the germline V gene (reference sequence).

This clone was recorded a few times. This chain links TRBV19 with TRBJ2-3; 7 positions match TRBD2. Germline CDR1 is LNHDA and CDR2 is SQIVND (reference sequence). The junction had 15 bases not matched to a gene; V was cut back by 10 bases and J by 2 bases. The CDR3 extends over 16 amino acids. The DNA of the CDR3 is TGTGCCACCACGGACTGGGCTAGCGGCAACACAGATACGCAGTATTTT. It codes for CATTDWASGNTDTQYF.

This chain connects TRBV20-1 to TRBJ2-1, with unresolved D. Germline loops: CDR1 DFQATT, CDR2 SNEGSKA (reference sequence). V gave up 4 bases and J gave up 4 bases, with 5 bases separating them. The CDR3 covers 11 residues. The CDR3 here is CSATAYNEQFF. The CDR3 DNA reads TGCAGTGCTACTGCTTACAATGAGCAGTTCTTC.

The rearrangement uses TRBV2 and TRBJ1-2; D is ambiguous. Germline CDR1 SNHLY, CDR2 FYNNEI. CDR3 size: 13 residues. V was shortened by 7 bases and J by 0 bases, with 9 bases between the two germline ends. CDR3 residues: CASTGDSNYGYTF. CDR3 bases: TGTGCCAGCACAGGAGATTCTAACTATGGCTACACCTTC.

The CDR3 coding sequence is TGTGCCAGCAGCCCCCGAGGGCTCTCCTACAATGAGCAGTTCTTC. It specifies CASSPRGLSYNEQFF. This chain links TRBV9 with TRBJ2-1; D may be TRBD2 (5 bases). In germline, CDR1 is SGDLS, CDR2 YYNGEE. Trimming pared 4 bases from V and 0 bases from J, leaving 11 bases between. The CDR3 extends over 15 amino acids.

The V gene is TRBV7-2, the J gene TRBJ2-5, with unresolved D. CDR3 length equals 14 residues. Per germline, CDR1 SGHTA and CDR2 FQGNSA. Trimming left V 1 base short and J 2 bases short, with 8 bases between. CDR3 residues: CASSLDGRQETQYF. DNA for the CDR3: TGTGCCAGCAGCTTAGATGGAAGACAAGAGACCCAGTACTTC.

This clone was detected a few times. This same CDR3 is encoded by further DNA sequences in the sample. This chain uses TRBV5-4 with TRBJ1-4; D ambiguous. The germline V gene encodes CDR1 SGHNT and CDR2 YYREEE (reference sequence). The CDR3 is 15 amino acids. V was shortened by 0 bases and J by 2 bases, with 8 bases between the two germline ends. CDR3 DNA: TGTGCCAGCAGCTTGGGGGGAGCGACTAATGAAAAACTGTTTTTT. It yields the protein CASSLGGATNEKLFF.